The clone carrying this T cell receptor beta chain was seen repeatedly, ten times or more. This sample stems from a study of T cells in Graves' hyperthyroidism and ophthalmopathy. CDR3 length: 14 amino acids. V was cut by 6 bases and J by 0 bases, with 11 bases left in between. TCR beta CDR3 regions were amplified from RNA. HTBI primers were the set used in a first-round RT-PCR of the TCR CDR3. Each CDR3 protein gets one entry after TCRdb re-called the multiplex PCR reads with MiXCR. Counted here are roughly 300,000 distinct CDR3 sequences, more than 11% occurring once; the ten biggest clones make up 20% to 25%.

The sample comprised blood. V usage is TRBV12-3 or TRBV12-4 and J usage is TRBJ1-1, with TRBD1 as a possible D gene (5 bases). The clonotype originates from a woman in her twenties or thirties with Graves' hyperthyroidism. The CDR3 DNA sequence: TGTGCCAGCAGAAGACAGTTCATGAACACTGAAGCTTTCTTT. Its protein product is CASRRQFMNTEAFF.